A selection of T cell receptor beta chains follows, all from one sample in a study of T-cell reconstitution after alpha-beta-depleted transplantation in children. Each CDR3 protein is one row after TCRdb ran MiXCR on the PCR reads. Altogether tens of thousands of distinct CDR3 sequences are present, approximately 10% being singletons, with the ten largest covering 20% to 30%. Specimen: PBMCs from the stem cell graft donor, collected from the stem cell graft. All receptors come from a human donor who donated a stem cell graft to a child with chronic granulomatous disease. The CDR3 runs from the conserved cysteine through the conserved F or W. The D gene is left open where the match is weak. Expanded clones are given a class, and other clones once, few, many or no size at all.

TRBD1 | many | TRBJ1-5 | TRBV12-3/TRBV12-4 | CASSPRTGGDGQPQHF | TGTGCCAGCAGTCCCAGGACAGGGGGCGACGGTCAGCCCCAGCATTTT
TRBD2 | many | TRBJ2-7 | TRBV29-1 | CSVELLAGVGEQYF | TGCAGCGTTGAACTCCTGGCGGGAGTAGGCGAGCAGTACTTC
- | many | TRBJ2-2 | TRBV6-4 | CASRTTEANTGELFF | TGTGCCAGCAGAACGACAGAAGCGAACACCGGGGAGCTGTTTTTT
- | many | TRBJ2-3 | TRBV12-3/TRBV12-4 | CASGGSTDTQYF | TGTGCCAGCGGGGGAAGCACAGATACGCAGTATTTT
- | many | TRBJ2-1 | TRBV5-1 | CASSLESQIVQDNEQFF | TGCGCCAGCAGCCTGGAGTCACAGATAGTCCAGGACAATGAGCAGTTCTTC
- | many | TRBJ2-7 | TRBV3-1 | CASSQAEASYEQYF | TGTGCCAGCAGCCAAGCGGAGGCTTCCTACGAGCAGTACTTC
- | many | TRBJ1-1 | TRBV12-3/TRBV12-4 | CASTQGSAGNTEAFF | TGTGCCAGCACACAGGGATCCGCCGGTAACACTGAAGCTTTCTTT
- | many | TRBJ2-6 | TRBV20-1 | CSARRMAGTADSGANVLTF | TGCAGTGCTAGACGGATGGCCGGGACCGCAGACTCTGGGGCCAACGTCCTGACTTTC
TRBD1 | - | TRBJ2-7 | TRBV6-5 | CASSYSGTGMRSYEQYF | TGTGCCAGCAGTTACTCAGGGACAGGGATGAGATCCTACGAGCAGTACTTC
TRBD1 | - | TRBJ2-1 | TRBV7-2 | CASSPAGGEQFF | TGTGCCAGCAGCCCAGCAGGGGGTGAGCAGTTCTTC
TRBD2 | many | TRBJ2-1 | TRBV20-1 | CSARDELVAGGYNEQFF | TGCAGTGCTAGAGATGAGTTGGTAGCGGGAGGTTACAATGAGCAGTTCTTC
- | many | TRBJ2-1 | TRBV27 | CASSPSVRGSEQFF | TGTGCCAGCAGCCCCAGTGTGAGAGGGAGCGAGCAGTTCTTC
TRBD1 | many | TRBJ2-7 | TRBV9 | CASSDGTGGPYEQYF | TGTGCCAGCAGCGATGGGACAGGGGGCCCCTACGAGCAGTACTTC
- | many | TRBJ2-2 | TRBV29-1 | CSVVSSGELFF | TGCAGCGTTGTGTCATCCGGGGAGCTGTTTTTT
- | many | TRBJ1-2 | TRBV29-1 | CSVLSTEWRNGYTF | TGCAGCGTCCTATCGACAGAGTGGCGAAATGGCTACACCTTC
TRBD2 | - | TRBJ2-4 | TRBV20-1 | CSGSGQATAKNSQYF | TGCAGTGGTAGCGGGCAGGCGACGGCCAAAAACAGTCAGTACTTC
- | many | TRBJ2-1 | TRBV27 | CASSPSGGLYHGNEQFF | TGTGCCAGCAGTCCCTCCGGAGGGCTATATCACGGCAATGAGCAGTTCTTC
- | many | TRBJ2-1 | TRBV20-1 | CSAGGVYNEQFF | TGCAGTGCCGGCGGGGTTTACAATGAGCAGTTCTTC
- | many | TRBJ2-1 | TRBV20-1 | CSAASGAGSYNEQFF | TGCAGTGCCGCCTCGGGAGCGGGCTCCTACAATGAGCAGTTCTTC
- | many | TRBJ1-5 | TRBV10-3 | CAISEREGGNQPQHF | TGTGCCATCAGTGAGCGGGAGGGGGGCAATCAGCCCCAGCATTTT
- | many | TRBJ1-2 | TRBV20-1 | CSAPLVTNYGYTF | TGCAGTGCCCCCTTGGTTACGAACTATGGCTACACCTTC
TRBD2 | - | TRBJ2-1 | TRBV29-1 | CSVAGLGGNEQFF | TGCAGCGTTGCCGGACTAGGCGGCAATGAGCAGTTCTTC
- | many | TRBJ2-7 | TRBV25-1 | CASSEGEGDEQYF | TGTGCCAGCAGTGAGGGGGAAGGGGACGAGCAGTACTTC
- | - | TRBJ2-3 | TRBV20-1 | CSAPKDGADTQYF | TGCAGTGCGCCCAAGGATGGGGCAGATACGCAGTATTTT
- | many | TRBJ2-3 | TRBV3-1 | CASSLRFGTDTQYF | TGTGCCAGCAGCCTTAGATTCGGCACAGATACGCAGTATTTT
- | many | TRBJ1-1 | TRBV20-1 | CSASGRENTEAFF | TGCAGTGCCTCCGGACGTGAGAACACTGAAGCTTTCTTT
- | medium-sized | TRBJ1-1 | TRBV29-1 | CSVGGLMNTEAFF | TGCAGCGTTGGGGGACTGATGAACACTGAAGCTTTCTTT
- | many | TRBJ2-2 | TRBV15 | CATSRPYTGELFF | TGTGCCACCAGCAGACCCTACACCGGGGAGCTGTTTTTT
- | - | TRBJ2-5 | TRBV7-9 | CASSDRATRETQYF | TGTGCCAGCAGCGATCGGGCGACCCGGGAGACCCAGTACTTC
- | many | TRBJ2-3 | TRBV12-3/TRBV12-4 | CASSLMGSSFTDTQYF | TGTGCCAGCAGTTTAATGGGTTCGTCCTTTACGGATACGCAGTATTTT
TRBD1 | many | TRBJ2-2 | TRBV27 | CASRGQGASGELFF | TGTGCCAGCAGGGGACAGGGGGCAAGCGGGGAGCTGTTTTTT
TRBD1 | many | TRBJ1-1 | TRBV10-3 | CAIRRQGVGNTEAFF | TGTGCCATCAGGAGACAGGGAGTCGGCAACACTGAAGCTTTCTTT
- | many | TRBJ2-1 | TRBV11-2 | CASSGYGTQRNEQFF | TGTGCCAGCAGCGGATACGGGACCCAAAGGAATGAGCAGTTCTTC
TRBD1 | many | TRBJ1-5 | TRBV29-1 | CSVLDRANQPQHF | TGCAGCGTTCTCGACAGGGCAAATCAGCCCCAGCATTTT
TRBD1 | many | TRBJ1-4 | TRBV6-9 | CASSSTGQGAFVTEKLFF | TGTGCCAGCAGTTCAACCGGACAGGGGGCATTCGTCACTGAAAAACTGTTTTTT
TRBD1 | many | TRBJ2-1 | TRBV6-5 | CASSSTGGSYNEQFF | TGTGCCAGCAGCTCGACAGGGGGCTCTTACAATGAGCAGTTCTTC
- | few | TRBJ1-1 | TRBV12-3/TRBV12-4 | CASRWAPGPEAFF | TGTGCCAGCAGATGGGCTCCCGGGCCTGAAGCTTTCTTT
- | many | TRBJ2-3 | TRBV29-1 | CSVGPGLSTDTQYF | TGCAGCGTTGGTCCGGGGCTCAGCACAGATACGCAGTATTTT
- | - | TRBJ2-1 | TRBV3-1 | CASSKRAPWLYNEQFF | TGTGCCTCCTCCAAACGGGCCCCGTGGCTCTACAATGAGCAGTTCTTC
TRBD2 | many | TRBJ2-1 | TRBV7-2 | CASSLQGSGDYNEQFF | TGTGCCAGCAGCCTCCAGGGTAGCGGGGATTACAATGAGCAGTTCTTC
TRBD2 | many | TRBJ2-1 | TRBV7-2 | CASSPSIAGGDNEQFF | TGTGCCAGCAGCCCATCGATAGCGGGAGGGGACAATGAGCAGTTCTTC
- | many | TRBJ2-1 | TRBV10-3 | CAISENWPNNEQFF | TGTGCCATCAGCGAAAATTGGCCAAACAATGAGCAGTTCTTC
- | many | TRBJ1-1 | TRBV5-1 | CASSLVGGDTEAFF | TGCGCCAGCAGCTTGGTAGGCGGGGACACTGAAGCTTTCTTT